Listed below are T cell receptor beta chains from one sample, sequenced in a study of human T cells and chemical hapten exposure. TCRdb re-analysed the RACE reads in MiXCR, keeping a single row per CDR3 protein. This table has a few hundred thousand distinct CDR3 sequences, roughly 6% appearing once. The material was whole blood, obtained in connection with sensitization to the hapten diphenylcyclopropenone (DPC). The receptors stem from a woman between 18 and 30 years old with alopecia areata. Some clones in this sample may be carry-over from other donors' samples. CDR3s include the opening cysteine and the closing phenylalanine or tryptophan. A D gene is named only where the DNA matches it firmly. The size field is filled for only some rows; it gives once, few, many or a size class.

CDR3	DNA	size	V	J	D
CSVRLALSTDTQYF	TGCAGCGTTAGACTAGCCCTTAGCACAGATACGCAGTATTTT	-	TRBV29-1	TRBJ2-3	TRBD2
CTSRRAGNTIYF	TGCACCTCCAGAAGGGCTGGAAACACCATATATTTT	-	TRBV29-1	TRBJ1-3	-
CASSRGEEAFF	TGTGCCAGCAGCCGTGGAGAGGAAGCTTTCTTT	many	TRBV6-5	TRBJ1-1	-
CASSLELAGELFF	TGTGCCAGCAGCTTAGAACTAGCCGGGGAGCTGTTTTTT	many	TRBV7-8	TRBJ2-2	-
CASIDYNTGELFF	TGTGCCAGCATCGACTACAACACCGGGGAGCTGTTTTTT	-	TRBV6-2/TRBV6-3	TRBJ2-2	-
CSAKPGQGGYSNQPQHF	TGCAGTGCTAAACCGGGACAGGGGGGCTATAGCAATCAGCCCCAGCATTTT	many	TRBV20-1	TRBJ1-5	TRBD1
CASTITYHNEQFF	TGTGCCAGCACCATTACCTATCACAATGAGCAGTTCTTC	few	TRBV6-6	TRBJ2-1	-
CASSYPGLRADTQYF	TGTGCCAGCAGTTACCCCGGCCTGCGCGCAGATACGCAGTATTTT	-	TRBV6-2/TRBV6-3	TRBJ2-3	-
CASSYRGREVETQYF	TGTGCCAGCAGTTACAGGGGCAGGGAGGTGGAGACCCAGTACTTC	few	TRBV6-6	TRBJ2-5	-
CASSQTRDTTRAYGYTF	TGTGCCAGCAGCCAAACAAGGGATACAACCCGGGCCTATGGCTACACCTTC	-	TRBV6-5	TRBJ1-2	-
CASSWGQGDETSTDTQYF	TGTGCCAGCAGCTGGGGACAGGGAGACGAAACTAGCACAGATACGCAGTATTTT	-	TRBV5-4	TRBJ2-3	TRBD1
CASRTGTGHYEQYF	TGTGCCAGCAGGACCGGGACAGGGCACTACGAGCAGTACTTC	many	TRBV6-2/TRBV6-3	TRBJ2-7	TRBD1
CASSSQTLAGGSNTQYF	TGTGCCAGCAGCTCCCAGACACTAGCGGGGGGATCAAATACGCAGTATTTT	-	TRBV5-6	TRBJ2-3	TRBD2
CASSSDSSNTEAFF	TGTGCCAGCAGCTCGGACAGTTCGAACACTGAAGCTTTCTTT	-	TRBV7-2	TRBJ1-1	-
CASRLGGRDGYTF	TGTGCCAGCAGGTTAGGGGGACGGGATGGCTACACCTTC	few	TRBV28	TRBJ1-2	-